This T cell receptor (beta chain) was observed in a study of T cells in women clearing cervical HPV infection. On the study more broadly: Case blood drawn at lesion detection; control blood after infection cleared. Findings and caveats of the study: CIN3+ cases had significantly higher TCR richness than controls; evenness did not differ. Cases carried less TRBV6-7 than controls: 0.11% versus 0.16%.

HPV was found by MY09/MY11 PCR and dot-blot genotyping. Regarding this clone: Its antigen is unidentified. The read falls 3 residues short of the CDR3 end, and the missing part is taken from the germline J gene.

The CDR3 consists of 14 residues. Germline V gene sequence: CDR1 DFQATT, CDR2 SNEGSKA (reference sequence). Trimming cost V 1 base and J 3 bases, with 13 bases left between them. Sequenced by immunoSEQ multiplex PCR; TCRdb stores in-frame clones only, minus some. This table holds 23,000 or so clones. The sample taken for sequencing was blood buffy coat. This chain links TRBV20-1 with TRBJ2-7; D not resolved. The sequence derives from a woman aged 18-69 years with a cervical HPV16 infection that either progressed to CIN3+ or cleared (not recorded which). The CDR3 region is CSARVKGLGYEQYF. The sequenced CDR3 bases are TGCAGTGCTAGAGTTAAGGGTTTAGGCTACGAG.